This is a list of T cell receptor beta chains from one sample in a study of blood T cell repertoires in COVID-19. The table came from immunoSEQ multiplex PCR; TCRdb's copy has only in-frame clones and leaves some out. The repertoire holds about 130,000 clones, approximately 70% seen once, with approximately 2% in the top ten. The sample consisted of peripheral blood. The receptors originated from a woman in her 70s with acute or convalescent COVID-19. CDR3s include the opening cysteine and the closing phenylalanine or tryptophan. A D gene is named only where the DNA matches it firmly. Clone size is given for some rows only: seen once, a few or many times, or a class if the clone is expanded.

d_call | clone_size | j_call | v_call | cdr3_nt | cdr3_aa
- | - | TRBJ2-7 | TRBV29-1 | TGCAGCGTAGGGAGCCCCCCGGGGTACGAGCAGTACTTC | CSVGSPPGYEQYF
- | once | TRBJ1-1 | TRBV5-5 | TGTGCCAGCAGCTTGAATCCAGCGGGGAACACTGAAGCTTTCTTT | CASSLNPAGNTEAFF
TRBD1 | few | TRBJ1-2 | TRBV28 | TGTGCCAGCCGGACAGGGAATTATGGCTACACCTTC | CASRTGNYGYTF
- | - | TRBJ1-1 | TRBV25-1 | TGTGCCAGCAGTGGGCAGAAGTTTGAAGCTTTCTTT | CASSGQKFEAFF
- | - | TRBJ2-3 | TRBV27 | TGTGCCAGCAGTTTATCACCAGGGGGCACAGATACGCAGTATTTT | CASSLSPGGTDTQYF
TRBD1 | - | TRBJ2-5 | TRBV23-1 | TGCGCCAGCAGTCCGACAGGGAAAGAGACCCAGTACTTC | CASSPTGKETQYF
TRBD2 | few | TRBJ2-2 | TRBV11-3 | TGTGCCAGCAGCCTTCGACTCGCGGGAGGTAGCACCGGGGAGCTGTTTTTT | CASSLRLAGGSTGELFF
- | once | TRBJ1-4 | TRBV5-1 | TGCGCCAGCAGCTTGGGGGCCCAATCGAGGGCTCAGGAAAAACTGTTTTTT | CASSLGAQSRAQEKLFF
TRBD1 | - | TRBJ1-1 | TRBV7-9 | TGTGCCAGCAGCTTACCCGTGTCTGGTTGGCAGGGGGCGGGCACTGAAGCTTTCTTT | CASSLPVSGWQGAGTEAFF
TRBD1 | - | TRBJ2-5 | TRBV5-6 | TGTGCCAGCAGCTCCGGGGACAGGCATCCGGAGACCCAGTACTTC | CASSSGDRHPETQYF
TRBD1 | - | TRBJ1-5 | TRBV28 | TGTGCCAGCAGTTTACGGACAGGGGATAGCAATCAGCCCCAGCATTTT | CASSLRTGDSNQPQHF
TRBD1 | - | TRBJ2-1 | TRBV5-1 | TGCGCCAGCAGCTTGGGACAGGGGTCCTACAATGAGCAGTTCTTC | CASSLGQGSYNEQFF
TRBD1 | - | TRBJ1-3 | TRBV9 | TGTGCCAGCACCACCCGTGAAGGACAGGGGTTATATTTT | CASTTREGQGLYF
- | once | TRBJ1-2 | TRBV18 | TGTGCCAGCTCACAGTCCTTGTCCCGGTCTGAGGGCTACACCTTC | CASSQSLSRSEGYTF
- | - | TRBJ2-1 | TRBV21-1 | TGTGCCAGCAGCCCTCGAGGACATTCCTACAATGAGCAGTTCTTC | CASSPRGHSYNEQFF
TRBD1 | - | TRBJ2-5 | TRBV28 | TGTGCCAGCAGCCTACCCGGACAGGGTCAAGAGACCCAGTACTTC | CASSLPGQGQETQYF
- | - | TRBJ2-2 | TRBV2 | TGTGCCAGCAGTGCTAACAGGATGAACACCGGGGAGCTGTTTTTT | CASSANRMNTGELFF